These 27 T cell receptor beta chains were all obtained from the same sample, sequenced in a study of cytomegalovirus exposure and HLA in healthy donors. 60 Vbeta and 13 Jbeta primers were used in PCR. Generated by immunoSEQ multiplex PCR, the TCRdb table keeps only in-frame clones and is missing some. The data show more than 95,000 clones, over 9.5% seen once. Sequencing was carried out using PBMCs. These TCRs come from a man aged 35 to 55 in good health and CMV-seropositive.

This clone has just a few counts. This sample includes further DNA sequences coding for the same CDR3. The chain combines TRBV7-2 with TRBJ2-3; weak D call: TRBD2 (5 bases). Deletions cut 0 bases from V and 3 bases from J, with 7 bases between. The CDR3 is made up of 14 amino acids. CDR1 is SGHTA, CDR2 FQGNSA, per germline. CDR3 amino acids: CASSLAGATDTQYF. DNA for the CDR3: TGTGCCAGCAGCTTAGCGGGAGCGACAGATACGCAGTATTTT.

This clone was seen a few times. CDR3 nucleotide sequence: TGTGCCAGCAGTGCCCTTCCAGCGTCGAACACTGAAGCTTTCTTT. Translating gives CASSALPASNTEAFF. The chain joins TRBV2 to TRBJ1-1, with unresolved D. V lost 4 bases to trimming and J lost 1 base, with 13 bases between them. CDR3 size: 15 residues. The V gene's germline CDR1 is SNHLY and CDR2 FYNNEI.

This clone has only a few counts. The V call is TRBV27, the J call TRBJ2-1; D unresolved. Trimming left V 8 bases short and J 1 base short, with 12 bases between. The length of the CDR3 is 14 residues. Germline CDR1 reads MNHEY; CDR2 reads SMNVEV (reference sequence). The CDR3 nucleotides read TGTGCCAGCCGGGTTGGCCCATCCTACAATGAGCAGTTCTTC. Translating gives CASRVGPSYNEQFF.

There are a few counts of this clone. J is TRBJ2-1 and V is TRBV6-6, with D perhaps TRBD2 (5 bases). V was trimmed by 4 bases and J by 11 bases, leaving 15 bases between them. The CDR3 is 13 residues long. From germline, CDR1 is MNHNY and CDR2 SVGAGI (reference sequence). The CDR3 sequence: CASSSDLRGKQFF. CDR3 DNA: TGTGCCAGCAGTTCCGACCTTCGGGGTAAGCAGTTCTTC.

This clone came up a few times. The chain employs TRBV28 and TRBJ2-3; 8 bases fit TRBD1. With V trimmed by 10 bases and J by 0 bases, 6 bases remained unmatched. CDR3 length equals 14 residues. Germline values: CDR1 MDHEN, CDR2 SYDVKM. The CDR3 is CATSGQGSTDTQYF. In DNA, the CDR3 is TGTGCCACCAGCGGACAGGGTAGCACAGATACGCAGTATTTT. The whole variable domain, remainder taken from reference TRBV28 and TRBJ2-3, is DVKVTQSSRYLVKRTGEKVFLECVQDMDHENMFWYRQDPGLGLRLIYFSYDVKMKEKGDIPEGYSVSREKKERFSLILESASTNQTSMYLCATSGQGSTDTQYFGPGTRLTVL.

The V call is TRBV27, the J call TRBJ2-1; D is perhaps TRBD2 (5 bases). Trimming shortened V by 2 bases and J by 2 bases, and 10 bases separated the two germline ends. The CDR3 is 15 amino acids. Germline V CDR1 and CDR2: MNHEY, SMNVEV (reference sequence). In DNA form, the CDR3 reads TGTGCCAGCAGTTTACTTTCCGGGGCCTACAATGAGCAGTTCTTC. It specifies CASSLLSGAYNEQFF.

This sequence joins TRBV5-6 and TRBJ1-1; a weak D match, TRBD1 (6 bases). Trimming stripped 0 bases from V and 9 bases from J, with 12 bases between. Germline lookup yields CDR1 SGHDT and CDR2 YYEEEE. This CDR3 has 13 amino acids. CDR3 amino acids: CASSLGTVPQAFF. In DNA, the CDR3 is TGTGCCAGCAGCTTGGGGACAGTGCCTCAAGCTTTCTTT.

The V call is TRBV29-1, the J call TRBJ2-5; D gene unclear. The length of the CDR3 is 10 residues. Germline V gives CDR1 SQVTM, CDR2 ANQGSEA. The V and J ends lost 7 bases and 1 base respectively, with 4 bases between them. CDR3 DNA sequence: TGCAGCGCTCTCCAAGAGACCCAGTACTTC. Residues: CSALQETQYF.

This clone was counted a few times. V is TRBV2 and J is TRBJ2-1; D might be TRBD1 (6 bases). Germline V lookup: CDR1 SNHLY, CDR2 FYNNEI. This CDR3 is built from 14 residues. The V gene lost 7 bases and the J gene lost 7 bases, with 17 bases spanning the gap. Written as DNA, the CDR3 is TGTGCCAGCAAAGGTGACCTCAGGGGAAATGAGCAGTTCTTC. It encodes CASKGDLRGNEQFF. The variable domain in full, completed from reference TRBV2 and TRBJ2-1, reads EPEVTQTPSHQVTQMGQEVILRCVPISNHLYFYWYRQILGQKVEFLVSFYNNEISEKSEIFDDQFSVERPDGSNFTLKIRSTKLEDSAMYFCASKGDLRGNEQFFGPGTRLTVL.

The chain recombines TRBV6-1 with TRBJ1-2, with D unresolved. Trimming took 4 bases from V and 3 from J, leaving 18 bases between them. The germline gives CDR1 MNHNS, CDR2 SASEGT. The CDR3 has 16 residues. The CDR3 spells CASSAPPGKEDYGYTF. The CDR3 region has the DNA TGTGCCAGCAGTGCTCCCCCGGGGAAGGAGGACTATGGCTACACCTTC.

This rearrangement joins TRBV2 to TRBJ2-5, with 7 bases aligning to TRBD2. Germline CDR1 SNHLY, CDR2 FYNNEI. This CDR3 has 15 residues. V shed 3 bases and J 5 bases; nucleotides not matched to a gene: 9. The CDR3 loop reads CASSDRGLGGETQYF. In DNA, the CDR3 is TGTGCCAGCAGTGATCGAGGCCTGGGAGGGGAGACCCAGTACTTC.

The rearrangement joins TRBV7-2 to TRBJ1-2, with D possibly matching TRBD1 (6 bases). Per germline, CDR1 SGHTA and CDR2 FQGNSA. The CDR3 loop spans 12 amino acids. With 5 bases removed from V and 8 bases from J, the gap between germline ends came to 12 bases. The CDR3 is CASSVQGFGYTF. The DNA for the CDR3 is TGTGCCAGCAGCGTACAGGGTTTCGGCTACACCTTC.

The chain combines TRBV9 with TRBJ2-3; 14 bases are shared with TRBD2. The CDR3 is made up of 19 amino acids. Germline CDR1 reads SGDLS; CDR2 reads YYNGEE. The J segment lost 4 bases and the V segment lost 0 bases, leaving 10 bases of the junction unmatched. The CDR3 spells CASSVGDSLGLAGADTQYF. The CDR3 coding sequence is TGTGCCAGCAGCGTAGGAGATAGTTTGGGACTAGCGGGAGCAGATACGCAGTATTTT.

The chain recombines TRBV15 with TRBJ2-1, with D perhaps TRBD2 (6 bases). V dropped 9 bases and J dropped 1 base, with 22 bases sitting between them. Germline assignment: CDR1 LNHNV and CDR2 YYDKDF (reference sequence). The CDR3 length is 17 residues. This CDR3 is CATVGWEARKSYNEQFF. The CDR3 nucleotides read TGTGCCACAGTTGGTTGGGAGGCCAGAAAGTCCTACAATGAGCAGTTCTTC.

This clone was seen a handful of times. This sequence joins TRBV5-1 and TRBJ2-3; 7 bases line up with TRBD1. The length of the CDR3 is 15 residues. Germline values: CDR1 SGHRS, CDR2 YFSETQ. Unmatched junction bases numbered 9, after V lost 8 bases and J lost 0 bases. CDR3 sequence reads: CASGGLGQSTDTQYF. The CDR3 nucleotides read TGCGCCAGTGGCGGGCTGGGACAGAGCACAGATACGCAGTATTTT.

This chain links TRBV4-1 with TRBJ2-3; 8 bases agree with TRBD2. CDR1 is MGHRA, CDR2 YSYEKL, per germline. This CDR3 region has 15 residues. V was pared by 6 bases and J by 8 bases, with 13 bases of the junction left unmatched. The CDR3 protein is CASRLTRGGAGTQYF. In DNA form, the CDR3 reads TGCGCCAGCAGGTTAACCCGGGGGGGCGCCGGTACGCAGTATTTT.

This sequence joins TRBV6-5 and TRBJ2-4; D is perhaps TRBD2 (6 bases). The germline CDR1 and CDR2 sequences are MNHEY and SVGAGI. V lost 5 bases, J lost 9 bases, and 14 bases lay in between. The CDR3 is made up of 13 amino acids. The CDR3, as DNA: TGTGCCAGCAGTAATGGCCTGGGGGGCATTCAGTACTTC. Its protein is CASSNGLGGIQYF.

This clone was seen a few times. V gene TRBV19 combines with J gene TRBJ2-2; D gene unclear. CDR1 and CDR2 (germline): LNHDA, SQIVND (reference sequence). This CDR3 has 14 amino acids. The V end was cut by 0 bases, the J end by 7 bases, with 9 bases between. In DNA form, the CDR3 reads TGTGCCAGTAGTATAGATTGGTCTAGCGGGGAGCTGTTTTTT. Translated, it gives CASSIDWSSGELFF.

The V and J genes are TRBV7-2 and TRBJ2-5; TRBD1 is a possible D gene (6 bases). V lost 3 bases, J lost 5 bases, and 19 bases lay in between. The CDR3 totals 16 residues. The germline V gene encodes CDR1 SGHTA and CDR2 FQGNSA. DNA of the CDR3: TGTGCCAGCAGCTTTTCCGTGGGGGCCCCCCACGAGACCCAGTACTTC. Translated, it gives CASSFSVGAPHETQYF.

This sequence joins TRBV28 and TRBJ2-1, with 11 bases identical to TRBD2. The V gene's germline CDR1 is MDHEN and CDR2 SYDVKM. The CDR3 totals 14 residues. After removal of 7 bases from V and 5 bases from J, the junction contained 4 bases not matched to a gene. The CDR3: CASTLTSGNNEQFF. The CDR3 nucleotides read TGTGCCAGCACCCTGACTAGCGGGAACAATGAGCAGTTCTTC.

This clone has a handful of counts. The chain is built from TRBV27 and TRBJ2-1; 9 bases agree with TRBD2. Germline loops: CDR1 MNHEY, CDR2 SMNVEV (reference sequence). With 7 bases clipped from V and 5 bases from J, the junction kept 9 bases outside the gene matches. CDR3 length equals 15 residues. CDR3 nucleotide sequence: TGTGCCAGCAAACGAGATCTAGCGGGGAACAATGAGCAGTTCTTC. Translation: CASKRDLAGNNEQFF.

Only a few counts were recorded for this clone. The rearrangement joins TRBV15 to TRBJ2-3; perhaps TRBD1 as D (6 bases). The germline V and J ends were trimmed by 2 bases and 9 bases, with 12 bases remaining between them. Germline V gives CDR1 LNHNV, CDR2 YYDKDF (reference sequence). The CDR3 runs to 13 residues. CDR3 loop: CATSRSLGATQYF. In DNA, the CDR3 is TGTGCCACCAGCAGATCGTTGGGGGCCACGCAGTATTTT.

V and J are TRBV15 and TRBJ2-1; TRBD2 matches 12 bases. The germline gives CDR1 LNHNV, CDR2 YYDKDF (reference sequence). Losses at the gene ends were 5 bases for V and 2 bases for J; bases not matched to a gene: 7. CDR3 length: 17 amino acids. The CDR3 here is CATSFRTSGIAYNEQFF. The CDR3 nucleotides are TGTGCCACCAGCTTCCGGACTAGCGGGATCGCCTACAATGAGCAGTTCTTC.

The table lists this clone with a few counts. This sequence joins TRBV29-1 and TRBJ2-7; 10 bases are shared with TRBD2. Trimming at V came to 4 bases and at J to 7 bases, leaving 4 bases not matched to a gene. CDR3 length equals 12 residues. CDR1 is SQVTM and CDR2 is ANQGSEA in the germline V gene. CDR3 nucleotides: TGCAGCGTTGCTAGCGGGAGCGAAGAGCAGTACTTC. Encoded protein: CSVASGSEEQYF.

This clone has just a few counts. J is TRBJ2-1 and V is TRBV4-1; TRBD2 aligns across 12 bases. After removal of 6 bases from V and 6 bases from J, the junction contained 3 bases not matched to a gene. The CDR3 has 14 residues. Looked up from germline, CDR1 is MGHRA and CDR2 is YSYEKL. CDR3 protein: CASRLAGGVNEQFF. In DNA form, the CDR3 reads TGCGCCAGCAGGCTAGCGGGAGGGGTCAATGAGCAGTTCTTC.

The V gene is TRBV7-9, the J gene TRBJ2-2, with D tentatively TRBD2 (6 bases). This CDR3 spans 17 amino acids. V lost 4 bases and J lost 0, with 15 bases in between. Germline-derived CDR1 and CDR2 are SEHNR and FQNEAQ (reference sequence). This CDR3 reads CASSSELGLTNTGELFF. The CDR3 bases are TGTGCCAGCAGCTCAGAACTGGGACTTACGAACACCGGGGAGCTGTTTTTT.

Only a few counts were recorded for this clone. CDR3 amino acids: CASSQTSGPGEQYF. CDR3 sequence (DNA): TGTGCCAGCAGCCAAACAAGCGGTCCCGGCGAGCAGTACTTC. The chain recombines TRBV11-3 with TRBJ2-7, with a possible D match to TRBD2 (5 bases). This CDR3 comprises 14 residues. Trimming left V 5 bases short and J 6 bases short, with 17 bases between. CDR1 is SGHNT, CDR2 YENEEA, per germline.